The rows below give T cell receptor beta chains drawn from one sample of a study of control samples from healthy donors and cancer patients. Using immunoSEQ multiplex PCR, the repertoire was profiled, and TCRdb retains in-frame clones only, with some absent. The sample includes some 220,000 clones, just under 95% of them seen just once. The material sequenced was blood. The receptors shown here come from a man aged 45-60 years in good health. CDR3s include the opening cysteine and the closing phenylalanine or tryptophan. D genes are given only for firm matches. Not all rows give a size; the values are once, few, many and, for expanded clones, a class.

j_call | clone_size | v_call | d_call | cdr3_nt | cdr3_aa
TRBJ2-1 | - | TRBV4-3 | TRBD2 | TGCGCCAGCAGCTTTCAGCGGGGGGGCGGGGAGCAGTTCTTC | CASSFQRGGGEQFF
TRBJ1-6 | - | TRBV28 | - | TGTGCCAGCAGTTTAAGCTCCGGTAACTATTGGTCACCCCTCCACTTT | CASSLSSGNYWSPLHF
TRBJ2-7 | - | TRBV2 | - | TGTGCCAGCAGACCCACCCAGGGGGGCGAGCAGTACTTC | CASRPTQGGEQYF
TRBJ2-1 | once | TRBV3-1/TRBV3-2 | TRBD1 | TGTGCCAGCAGCCAACACGGGACAGACCTAGAGCAGTTCTTC | CASSQHGTDLEQFF
TRBJ2-1 | - | TRBV9 | TRBD2 | TGTGCCAGCAGCGGCGGACTAGCGGGGGAAAGCTCCTACAGTGAGCAGTTCTTC | CASSGGLAGESSYSEQFF
TRBJ1-1 | - | TRBV6-5 | - | TGTGCCAGCATGGGGTCAGGGTCTATGAACACTGAAGCTTTCTTT | CASMGSGSMNTEAFF
TRBJ2-1 | - | TRBV7-6 | TRBD1 | TGTGCCAGCAGCTTACAACAACAGGGGGAGCAGTTCTTC | CASSLQQQGEQFF
TRBJ1-2 | - | TRBV12-3/TRBV12-4 | - | TGTGCCAGCAGTCAAGGAGAAGACTATGGCTACACCTTC | CASSQGEDYGYTF
TRBJ2-2 | - | TRBV19 | - | TGTGCCAGTAGTATAGATGGAGCAGGGAACACCGGGGAGCTGTTTTTT | CASSIDGAGNTGELFF
TRBJ2-3 | - | TRBV6-5 | TRBD1 | TGTGCCAGCCGACGGGACAGGGGTAACACAGATACGCAGTATTTT | CASRRDRGNTDTQYF
TRBJ1-6 | - | TRBV6-5 | - | TGTGCCAGCAGTTATAGGGAGACGGGGAATTCACCCCTCCACTTT | CASSYRETGNSPLHF
TRBJ1-3 | once | TRBV6-5 | - | TGTGCCAGCAGTTACTCGCAGGCTTCCTCTGGAAACACCATATATTTT | CASSYSQASSGNTIYF
TRBJ1-5 | once | TRBV5-5 | TRBD1 | TGTGCCAGCAGCTCCGGGACAGGGCCTAATAGCAATCAGCCCCAGCATTTT | CASSSGTGPNSNQPQHF
TRBJ1-4 | - | TRBV28 | - | TGTGCCAGCAGTAGGCCCGTGGCCCTTAATGAAAAACTGTTTTTT | CASSRPVALNEKLFF
TRBJ1-2 | - | TRBV28 | - | TGTGCCAGCCGTCAGGGTGGCTACACCTTC | CASRQGGYTF
TRBJ2-2 | - | TRBV5-1 | TRBD1 | TGCGCCAGCACCCCTAAGGGGGCCCCCCCCGGCGGGGAGCTGTTTTTT | CASTPKGAPPGGELFF
TRBJ2-5 | - | TRBV3-1/TRBV3-2 | - | TGTGCCAGCAGCCATATCACTGGAGCAGAGACCCAGTACTTC | CASSHITGAETQYF
TRBJ2-7 | - | TRBV6-5 | - | TGTGCCAGCAGTTACGGTCACCCCTCCTACGAGCAGTACTTC | CASSYGHPSYEQYF
TRBJ1-5 | - | TRBV30 | - | TGTGCCTGGAGTGGGACAGTTAGCAATCAGCCCCAGCATTTT | CAWSGTVSNQPQHF
TRBJ1-3 | - | TRBV4-1 | - | TGCGCCAGCAGCCACCCTATACGCGGAAGCTCTGGAAACACCATATATTTT | CASSHPIRGSSGNTIYF
TRBJ2-2 | - | TRBV6-4 | - | TGTGCCTCGGCGGACGCCGAAGAGAACGCCGGGGAGCTGTTTTTT | CASADAEENAGELFF
TRBJ2-3 | - | TRBV5-1 | TRBD2 | TGCGCCAGCAGACGGAGCGGGGACACAGATACGCAGTATTTT | CASRRSGDTDTQYF
TRBJ2-3 | - | TRBV4-1 | TRBD2 | TGCGCCAGCAGCCAACTAGCGGGGGTTACAGATACGCAGTATTTT | CASSQLAGVTDTQYF
TRBJ2-3 | - | TRBV6-5 | - | TGTGCCAGCAGTAGACTTGGACAGTTCACAGATACGCAGTATTTT | CASSRLGQFTDTQYF